This T cell receptor beta chain was sequenced during a study of cytomegalovirus exposure and HLA in healthy donors. Primers for the PCR totalled 60 Vbeta and 13 Jbeta. Assay used: immunoSEQ multiplex PCR; TCRdb lists only in-frame clones, some missing. This sample carries around 130,000 clones, around 83% of them seen once, and the ten largest clones take about 2.7%. The sequencing input was PBMCs. This clonotype was sampled from a woman aged 18 to 35 in good health and CMV-seropositive.

CDR3 nucleotides: TGTGCCAGCAGCTTGTCGGCAGGGCAACAAGAGACCCAGTACTTC. This sequence encodes CASSLSAGQQETQYF. This rearrangement joins TRBV11-2 to TRBJ2-5; a weak D match, TRBD1 (5 bases). V lost 3 bases, J lost 2 bases, and 13 bases lay in between. This CDR3 comprises 15 residues. CDR1 is SGHAT, CDR2 FQNNGV, per germline.